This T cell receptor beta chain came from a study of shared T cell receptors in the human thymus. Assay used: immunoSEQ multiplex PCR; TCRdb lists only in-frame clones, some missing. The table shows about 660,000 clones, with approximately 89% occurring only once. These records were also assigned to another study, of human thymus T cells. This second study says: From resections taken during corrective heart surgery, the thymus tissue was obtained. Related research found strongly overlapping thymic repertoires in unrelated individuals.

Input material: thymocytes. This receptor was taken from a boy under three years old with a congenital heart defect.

The CDR3 here is CATRVAGDGEQFF. Here the CDR3 DNA reads TGTGCCACCAGGGTAGCGGGAGATGGTGAGCAGTTCTTC. The chain is built from TRBV25-1 and TRBJ2-1; 9 bases fit TRBD2. This CDR3 comprises 13 residues. Trimming cost V 10 bases and J 9 bases; bases outside gene matches: 10. Germline-derived CDR1 and CDR2 are MGHDK and SYGVNS.